This T cell receptor beta chain was found in a study of T cells in tuberculosis. Deletions cut 3 bases from V and 8 bases from J, with 19 bases between. This CDR3 region has 15 residues. Looked up from germline, CDR1 is LGHNA and CDR2 is YSLEER. Method: immunoSEQ multiplex PCR; TCRdb's copy keeps in-frame clones and lacks some. The sample carries 30,000 to 45,000 clones, over 90% recorded once. Latent tuberculosis screening used tuberculin skin test and IGRA at entry. The sequence was obtained from a donor between 10 and 35 years old with latent tuberculosis or without tuberculosis infection. The chain recombines TRBV4-3 with TRBJ1-2; D not certain. Sequenced sample: PBMCs. DNA of the CDR3: TGCGCCAGCAGCCAGGGGTATGACGGGGTAGACGGCTACACCTTC. It translates to CASSQGYDGVDGYTF.